The entry that follows covers one T cell receptor (beta chain) sequence. Sequencing used immunoSEQ multiplex PCR; TCRdb keeps in-frame clones, though not all of them. The sample carries 200,000 to 250,000 clones, about 88% recorded once. The CDR3 runs to 16 residues. The V gene lost 3 bases and the J gene lost 0 bases, with 14 bases spanning the gap. The germline gives CDR1 KGHDR, CDR2 SFDVKD. This sample is drawn from a study of blood T cell repertoires in COVID-19. Study-wide background: Acute-phase and convalescent COVID-19 samples originated in the United States, Italy and Spain. Sources were T cells, B-cell-depleted T cells, or PBMCs; the material itself was cDNA or gDNA.

The chain uses TRBV24-1 and TRBJ2-7; possible D gene TRBD1, 6 bases. Specimen: peripheral blood. This TCR was sampled from a woman in her 70s with active or convalescent COVID-19. CDR3 sequence: CATSDPKTGSSYEQYF. CDR3 sequence (DNA): TGTGCCACCAGTGATCCTAAGACAGGCAGCTCCTACGAGCAGTACTTC.